The 31 T cell receptor beta chains below were found in one sample sequenced in a study of cytomegalovirus exposure and HLA in healthy donors. This PCR relied on a set of 60 Vbeta primers and 13 Jbeta primers. Here immunoSEQ multiplex PCR was the method, and the copy in TCRdb shows in-frame clones only, minus some. Among tens of thousands of clones listed, about two thirds were seen once. The sequenced sample was PBMCs. These receptors originate from a boy aged 5-17 years in good health and CMV-seropositive.

This clone turned up a few times. This chain uses TRBV4-1 with TRBJ2-6; a possible D gene is TRBD1 (6 bases). The CDR3 has 15 amino acids. From germline, CDR1 is MGHRA and CDR2 YSYEKL. The germline V and J ends were trimmed by 8 bases and 4 bases, with 15 bases remaining between them. The CDR3 DNA reads TGCGCCAGCGCACACAGGGTCGCCGGGGCCAACGTCCTGACTTTC. It encodes CASAHRVAGANVLTF.

This clone was observed a handful of times. The CDR3 loop reads CASSSGLSTEAFF. CDR3 DNA: TGTGCCAGCAGCTCAGGGTTGAGCACTGAAGCTTTCTTT. The gene calls are TRBV5-6 and TRBJ1-1, with D maybe TRBD1 (5 bases). V lost 3 bases, J lost 4 bases, and 10 bases lay in between. Germline V gene lookup returns CDR1 SGHDT and CDR2 YYEEEE. The CDR3 covers 13 residues.

The CDR3 is CASSPAVGSSRETQYF. The CDR3 coding sequence is TGTGCCAGCAGCCCGGCGGTCGGGAGCAGTAGAGAGACCCAGTACTTC. The chain is built from TRBV7-3 and TRBJ2-5, with D possibly matching TRBD2 (6 bases). Germline V gives CDR1 SGHTA, CDR2 FQGTGA. Deletions cut 5 bases from V and 4 bases from J, with 20 bases between. There are 16 residues in the CDR3.

The chain couples TRBV7-2 to TRBJ1-2, with D unresolved. The CDR3 covers 13 residues. Germline V gives CDR1 SGHTA, CDR2 FQGNSA. V dropped 0 bases and J dropped 5 bases, with 7 bases sitting between them. The CDR3 DNA reads TGTGCCAGCAGCTTAGCGCTATCGTATGGCTACACCTTC. Protein sequence: CASSLALSYGYTF. The variable domain in full, with the rest retrieved from reference TRBV7-2 and TRBJ1-2, is GAGVSQSPSNKVTEKGKDVELRCDPISGHTALYWYRQSLGQGLEFLIYFQGNSAPDKSGLPSDRFSAERTGGSVSTLTIQRTQQEDSAVYLCASSLALSYGYTFGSGTRLTVV.

This clone was detected only a few times. J is TRBJ1-5 and V is TRBV6-5; D perhaps matches TRBD1 (5 bases). CDR3 size: 13 residues. V dropped 0 bases and J dropped 5 bases, with 5 bases sitting between them. Germline loops: CDR1 MNHEY, CDR2 SVGAGI. The CDR3 protein is CASSYSTDQPQHF. The CDR3 nucleotides read TGTGCCAGCAGTTACTCGACAGATCAGCCCCAGCATTTT.

This clone was observed once. The chain combines TRBV6-6 with TRBJ2-5, with 14 bases matching TRBD2. This CDR3 spans 16 amino acids. CDR1 MNHNY and CDR2 SVGAGI come from the germline V gene (reference sequence). Trimming took 4 bases from V and 5 from J; bases not matched to a gene: 6. CDR3: CASSSLTSGRGETQYF. CDR3 sequence (DNA): TGTGCCAGCAGTTCCCTGACTAGCGGGAGGGGGGAGACCCAGTACTTC.

This clone has just a few counts. The rearrangement joins TRBV19 to TRBJ2-7; maybe TRBD2 (5 bases). The CDR3 sequence is 13 residues long. Germline V CDR1 and CDR2: LNHDA, SQIVND (reference sequence). Trimming left V 7 bases short and J 0 bases short, with 10 bases between. The CDR3 spells CASKSGASYEQYF. DNA for the CDR3: TGTGCCAGTAAAAGCGGAGCCTCCTACGAGCAGTACTTC.

The chain recombines TRBV15 with TRBJ1-5, with D uncertain. V lost 5 bases to trimming and J lost 3 bases, with 14 bases between them. In germline, CDR1 is LNHNV, CDR2 YYDKDF (reference sequence). The CDR3 contains 15 residues. This CDR3 reads CATSPSGRPNQPQHF. The CDR3 DNA reads TGTGCCACCAGCCCATCGGGTCGGCCCAATCAGCCCCAGCATTTT.

The chain recombines TRBV6-4 with TRBJ1-3; TRBD1 matches at 11 bases. Germline CDR1 and CDR2: MRHNA and SNTAGT. There are 15 residues in the CDR3. V lost 6 bases, J lost 2 bases, and 3 bases stayed unmatched. CDR3 sequence: CASRRGQGAGNTIYF. The CDR3 DNA reads as TGTGCCAGCAGGCGGGGACAGGGGGCTGGAAACACCATATATTTT.

The chain recombines TRBV5-6 with TRBJ2-7; D gene ambiguous. The germline V gene encodes CDR1 SGHDT and CDR2 YYEEEE. This CDR3 has 16 amino acids. V shed 1 base and J shed 2 bases, with 16 bases lying between them. CDR3 protein: CASSLFVERLAYEQYF. CDR3 nucleotides: TGTGCCAGCAGCTTGTTCGTGGAAAGGCTAGCCTACGAGCAGTACTTC.

Details on this clone: Other DNA sequences of this sample code for an identical CDR3. This chain joins TRBV15 and TRBJ2-7; TRBD2 might be the D (6 bases). The CDR3 loop spans 18 amino acids. CDR1 and CDR2 from the germline V gene are LNHNV and YYDKDF (reference sequence). Between the trimmed V and J ends, which lost 0 bases and 2 bases, there was a span of 20 bases. Here the CDR3 reads CATSRDGGSPEGAYEQYF. In DNA form, the CDR3 reads TGTGCCACCAGCAGAGATGGAGGGAGTCCCGAAGGTGCCTACGAGCAGTACTTC.

This chain links TRBV27 with TRBJ2-2; possibly TRBD2 for D (5 bases). Germline values: CDR1 MNHEY, CDR2 SMNVEV (reference sequence). The ends were cut back, 6 bases at V and 6 bases at J, with 20 bases in the middle. The CDR3 loop spans 16 amino acids. The chain's CDR3 is CASRGGAANPSGELFF. The CDR3 DNA reads as TGTGCCAGCAGGGGCGGAGCGGCAAACCCCTCCGGGGAGCTGTTTTTT.

The chain links TRBV5-4 to TRBJ2-3; 9 nucleotides align to TRBD2. Germline assignment: CDR1 SGHNT and CDR2 YYREEE (reference sequence). The CDR3 length is 17 residues. V lost 4 bases, J lost 0 bases, and 9 bases stayed unmatched. The CDR3 DNA follows: TGTGCCAGCAGCCCGGCGCGCGGGAGGGCGAGCACAGATACGCAGTATTTT. It yields the protein CASSPARGRASTDTQYF.

The V and J genes are TRBV5-1 and TRBJ1-2; 11 nucleotides agree with TRBD1. After removal of 0 bases from V and 6 bases from J, the junction contained 1 base not matched to a gene. The CDR3 contains 14 residues. Germline CDR1 is SGHRS and CDR2 is YFSETQ. CDR3 sequence (DNA): TGCGCCAGCAGCTTGGGGACAGGGGGCCATGGCTACACCTTC. This gives the protein CASSLGTGGHGYTF.

This clone showed up just a few times. The rearrangement links TRBV7-6 to TRBJ1-6; a weak D match, TRBD1 (5 bases). There are 15 residues in the CDR3. Germline loops: CDR1 SGHVS, CDR2 FNYEAQ. Between the trimmed V and J ends, which lost 2 bases and 7 bases, there was a span of 12 bases. The DNA of the CDR3 is TGTGCCAGCAGCTTACTGGCAGGGCCGAATTCACCCCTCCACTTT. As protein: CASSLLAGPNSPLHF. The complete variable domain, with remaining parts taken from reference TRBV7-6 and TRBJ1-6, reads GAGVSQSPRYKVTKRGQDVALRCDPISGHVSLYWYRQALGQGPEFLTYFNYEAQQDKSGLPNDRFSAERPEGSISTLTIQRTEQRDSAMYRCASSLLAGPNSPLHFGNGTRLTVT.

The chain is built from TRBV18 and TRBJ1-1; TRBD1 agrees at 9 bases. The germline gives CDR1 KGHSH, CDR2 LQKENI. The CDR3 spans 19 residues. Trimming removed 1 base from V and 1 base from J; junction bases left unmatched: 13. The CDR3 here is CASSPRRTGETSKNTEAFF. CDR3 in DNA: TGTGCCAGCTCACCACGGAGGACAGGGGAAACATCCAAGAACACTGAAGCTTTCTTT. The complete variable domain, with remaining parts taken from reference TRBV18 and TRBJ1-1, reads NAGVMQNPRHLVRRRGQEARLRCSPMKGHSHVYWYRQLPEEGLKFMVYLQKENIIDESGMPKERFSAEFPKEGPSILRIQQVVRGDSAAYFCASSPRRTGETSKNTEAFFGQGTRLTVV.

This chain joins TRBV6-5 and TRBJ2-7; 7 positions agree with TRBD1. The CDR3 sequence is 15 residues long. J was trimmed by 5 bases and V by 1 base; bases with no gene match: 8. Looked up from germline, CDR1 is MNHEY and CDR2 is SVGAGI. CDR3 coding DNA: TGTGCCAGCAGTTACTATGAGGGGGCTCGCAACGAGCAGTACTTC. Translated: CASSYYEGARNEQYF.

The chain links TRBV6-1 to TRBJ1-6; 9 positions agree with TRBD1. The V gene end was trimmed by 3 bases and the J gene end by 9 bases; junction bases not matched to a gene: 12. The CDR3 contains 17 residues. Germline lookup yields CDR1 MNHNS and CDR2 SASEGT. The CDR3 bases are TGTGCCAGCAGTGAGACTTGGGGGGGACAGGGAAGTTCACCCCTCCACTTT. This translates into CASSETWGGQGSSPLHF.

This chain connects TRBV19 to TRBJ2-7; 10 nucleotides match TRBD2. The V and J ends lost 6 bases and 7 bases, in that order; junction bases with no gene match: 9. The CDR3 extends over 14 amino acids. The germline gives CDR1 LNHDA, CDR2 SQIVND (reference sequence). As DNA, the CDR3 is TGTGCCAGTAGGGTAACTAGCGGGACGGGAGAGCAGTACTTC. Its translation: CASRVTSGTGEQYF.

V and J are TRBV6-1 and TRBJ1-3; 7 nucleotides line up with TRBD1. Trimming cost V 4 bases and J 0 bases; bases outside gene matches: 6. This CDR3 contains 16 residues. The germline CDR1 and CDR2 sequences are MNHNS and SASEGT. CDR3 coding DNA: TGTGCCAGCAGTGTCCTAGGGGGCGACTCTGGAAACACCATATATTTT. Its protein product is CASSVLGGDSGNTIYF.

The chain employs TRBV11-2 and TRBJ1-1, with D unresolved. The germline V and J ends were trimmed by 5 bases and 4 bases, with 8 bases remaining between them. The germline V gene encodes CDR1 SGHAT and CDR2 FQNNGV. The CDR3 length is 12 residues. CDR3: CASSPRATEAFF. CDR3 coding DNA: TGTGCCAGCAGCCCTAGAGCCACTGAAGCTTTCTTT. The variable domain in full, with the rest retrieved from reference TRBV11-2 and TRBJ1-1, is EAGVAQSPRYKIIEKRQSVAFWCNPISGHATLYWYQQILGQGPKLLIQFQNNGVVDDSQLPKDRFSAERLKGVDSTLKIQPAKLEDSAVYLCASSPRATEAFFGQGTRLTVV.

This chain uses TRBV6-5 with TRBJ2-7; TRBD1 is a possible D gene (6 bases). Germline V gene sequence: CDR1 MNHEY, CDR2 SVGAGI. The CDR3 contains 15 residues. V was shortened by 5 bases and J by 6 bases, with 20 bases between the two germline ends. In DNA, the CDR3 is TGTGCCAGCAGTAAGCAGGGGACGCGGGTGGCCGAGCAGTACTTC. Amino acid sequence: CASSKQGTRVAEQYF.

The rearrangement uses TRBV15 and TRBJ2-7, with 7 bases aligning to TRBD1. Germline V gene sequence: CDR1 LNHNV, CDR2 YYDKDF (reference sequence). The CDR3 runs 15 residues. Losses at the gene ends were 5 bases for V and 3 bases for J; bases not matched to a gene: 10. The CDR3 spells CATSVPGQSLYEQYF. The CDR3 DNA follows: TGTGCCACCAGCGTTCCGGGACAGAGTCTCTACGAGCAGTACTTC. The whole variable domain, filled in from reference TRBV15 and TRBJ2-7, reads DAMVIQNPRYQVTQFGKPVTLSCSQTLNHNVMYWYQQKSSQAPKLLFHYYDKDFNNEADTPDNFQSRRPNTSFCFLDIRSPGLGDTAMYLCATSVPGQSLYEQYFGPGTRLTVT.

Turning to this clone: Relative to the germline gene, one junction end is altered; a read error may explain this. The chain couples TRBV7-7 to TRBJ1-5; 9 bases line up with TRBD1. This CDR3 has 16 amino acids. The germline V gene encodes CDR1 SSHAT and CDR2 FNYEAQ (reference sequence). CDR3 bases: TGTGCTAGCAGCTTGGACCGGGACAGGGTCAGTCAGCCCCAGCATTTT. This translates into CASSLDRDRVSQPQHF.

The V gene is TRBV19, the J gene TRBJ2-7; D gene unclear. The V and J ends lost 6 bases and 1 base respectively, with 7 bases between them. CDR3 length: 12 amino acids. Germline CDR1 LNHDA, CDR2 SQIVND (reference sequence). In DNA, the CDR3 is TGTGCCAGTAGCGCCAGTTCCTACGAGCAGTACTTC. Translation: CASSASSYEQYF.

The chain joins TRBV9 to TRBJ2-5; D is perhaps TRBD2 (6 bases). Germline V gene data show CDR1 as SGDLS and CDR2 as YYNGEE. V was shortened by 1 base and J by 5 bases, with 21 bases between the two germline ends. The length of the CDR3 is 17 residues. CDR3 protein: CASSVIVGTGDLETQYF. In nucleotides, the CDR3 is TGTGCCAGCAGCGTAATCGTGGGGACTGGAGATCTGGAGACCCAGTACTTC.

The sample holds a few counts of this clone. The rearrangement uses TRBV27 and TRBJ1-1; perhaps TRBD1 as D (5 bases). The ends were cut back, 8 bases at V and 4 bases at J, with 11 bases in the middle. There are 12 residues in the CDR3. Germline V gives CDR1 MNHEY, CDR2 SMNVEV (reference sequence). CDR3 loop: CASRGVFTEAFF. Here the CDR3 DNA reads TGTGCCAGCCGGGGGGTGTTCACTGAAGCTTTCTTT.

The chain couples TRBV19 to TRBJ1-5; 8 positions agree with TRBD1. V lost 7 bases and J lost 2; bases outside the gene matches: 7. This CDR3 has 15 amino acids. Per germline, CDR1 LNHDA and CDR2 SQIVND (reference sequence). This CDR3 is CASTPQDRGNQPQHF. The CDR3 coding sequence is TGTGCCAGTACCCCCCAGGACAGGGGCAATCAGCCCCAGCATTTT.

The chain is built from TRBV4-2 and TRBJ2-5; 11 bases are a match to TRBD2. Trimming at V came to 3 bases and at J to 0 bases, leaving 6 bases not matched to a gene. Germline CDR1 is LGHNA and CDR2 is YNFKEQ. The CDR3 spans 17 residues. CDR3 nucleotides: TGTGCCAGCAGCCAGGGGGGACTAGCGGCGTACCAAGAGACCCAGTACTTC. Encoded protein: CASSQGGLAAYQETQYF.

This rearrangement joins TRBV6-1 to TRBJ2-1; D may be TRBD1 (6 bases). Germline V gene sequence: CDR1 MNHNS, CDR2 SASEGT. This CDR3 contains 16 residues. The V end was cut by 7 bases, the J end by 2 bases, with 18 bases between. CDR3 region: CASTKAQGSTYNEQFF. The CDR3 coding sequence is TGTGCCAGCACTAAAGCTCAGGGGTCCACCTACAATGAGCAGTTCTTC.

The CDR3 reads CASSVGSQGNSPLHF. The CDR3 coding sequence is TGTGCCAGCAGCGTAGGGTCGCAGGGAAATTCACCCCTCCACTTT. The V gene is TRBV9, the J gene TRBJ1-6, with D possibly TRBD1 on 5 matching bases. Germline CDR1 is SGDLS and CDR2 is YYNGEE. This CDR3 has 15 amino acids. Trimming cost V 0 bases and J 7 bases, with 11 bases left between them.